This T cell receptor beta chain comes out of a study of blood T cell repertoires in COVID-19. Study-level background: From the United States, Italy and Spain came samples of acute and convalescent COVID-19. The cDNA or gDNA used as material had been derived from T cells, B-cell-depleted T cells, or PBMCs.

The CDR3 covers 16 residues. Germline-derived CDR1 and CDR2 are SGHRS and YFSETQ. Trimming took 4 bases from V and 5 from J; bases not matched to a gene: 4. Original analysis: From reference gene primer amplification, estimates of nucleated cell counts were derived. Sequencing used immunoSEQ multiplex PCR; TCRdb keeps in-frame clones, though not all of them. D and trimming were read from the DNA, whereas the V and J calls and clone size are those reported in that table. The table has 88,000 or so clones, about 85% seen once. The sequencing input was peripheral blood. The gene calls are TRBV5-1 and TRBJ2-3; 16 bases agree with TRBD2. This receptor was obtained from a human donor in a cohort sampled during active COVID-19. The CDR3 sequence: CASSPGTSGRGDTQYF. CDR3 DNA: TGCGCCAGCAGCCCCGGGACTAGCGGGAGGGGAGATACGCAGTATTTT.